A single sample gave rise to the 20 T cell receptor beta chains below, sequenced in a study of CD8 T cells in ankylosing spondylitis. TCRdb redid the calling of the 5' RACE reads with MiXCR, one entry per CDR3 protein. The sample gives a few hundred thousand distinct CDR3 sequences, 15% to 20% of which show up once; around 30% is in the top ten. The sample consisted of blood, either unsorted or a sorted T cell fraction (not recorded which). The receptors here all came from a male donor with ankylosing spondylitis or in good health (not recorded which).

This clonotype was found a few times. The V call is TRBV29-1, the J call TRBJ1-1; 7 bases agree with TRBD1. CDR3 length equals 13 residues. Unmatched junction bases numbered 7, after V lost 5 bases and J lost 4 bases. Germline V gene sequence: CDR1 SQVTM, CDR2 ANQGSEA. In nucleotides, the CDR3 is TGCAGCGTTTATCCGGGACAGATCACTGAAGCTTTCTTT. Translating it yields CSVYPGQITEAFF.

CDR3 nucleotide sequence: TGTGCCAGCAGCCAAGATCTACGTGGCAATGAGCAGTTCTTC. This sequence encodes CASSQDLRGNEQFF. The chain is built from TRBV14 and TRBJ2-1, with D unclear. Per the germline V gene, CDR1 is SGHDN and CDR2 is FVKESK. V was shortened by 0 bases and J by 6 bases, with 9 bases between the two germline ends. CDR3 length: 14 residues.

CDR3 in DNA: TGTGCCAGCAGCCGTTTGCAATTGGGGGGAGGCACCGGGGAGCTGTTTTTT. Encoded protein: CASSRLQLGGGTGELFF. This chain connects TRBV12-3 or TRBV12-4 to TRBJ2-2, with a weak D call TRBD2 (6 bases). Between the trimmed V and J ends, which lost 6 bases and 4 bases, there was a span of 21 bases. The CDR3 runs to 17 residues.

J is TRBJ2-6 and V is TRBV9; either TRBD1 or TRBD2 may fit D (5 bases each). The germline V gene encodes CDR1 SGDLS and CDR2 YYNGEE. The germline V and J ends were trimmed by 4 bases and 3 bases, with 11 bases remaining between them. CDR3 length: 15 residues. As DNA, the CDR3 is TGTGCCAGCAGCCCATTGGGGGATGGGGCCAACGTCCTGACTTTC. Translated: CASSPLGDGANVLTF.

This clonotype appeared many times. The chain recombines TRBV7-9 with TRBJ2-7, with 7 nucleotides matching TRBD1. The V gene end was trimmed by 5 bases and the J gene end by 5 bases; junction bases not matched to a gene: 9. The germline V gene has CDR1 SEHNR and CDR2 FQNEAQ (reference sequence). The CDR3 has 14 amino acids. The chain's CDR3 is CASSPTGTENEQYF. In DNA form, the CDR3 reads TGTGCCAGCAGCCCGACCGGGACAGAAAACGAGCAGTACTTC.

The chain employs TRBV14 and TRBJ2-7; maybe TRBD2 (6 bases). The CDR3 is 14 residues long. The ends were cut back, 2 bases at V and 4 bases at J, with 12 bases in the middle. Germline-derived CDR1 and CDR2 are SGHDN and FVKESK. As DNA, the CDR3 is TGTGCCAGCAGCCAACCGACTAGTTGGTACGAGCAGTACTTC. Protein: CASSQPTSWYEQYF.

The table lists this clonotype with a few counts. J is TRBJ2-5 and V is TRBV5-1, with TRBD1 identical over 8 bases. Germline V gene lookup returns CDR1 SGHRS and CDR2 YFSETQ. There are 16 residues in the CDR3. Unmatched junction bases numbered 9, after V lost 1 base and J lost 4 bases. Here the CDR3 DNA reads TGCGCCAGCAGCTTGAAACAGGGGGTCGTTCCAGAGACCCAGTACTTC. Translating it yields CASSLKQGVVPETQYF.

The chain has TRBV29-1 and TRBJ2-2; TRBD1 might be the D (6 bases). The V end lost 4 bases, the J end lost 2 bases, and 14 bases lay between the germline ends. The CDR3 spans 15 residues. CDR1 is SQVTM and CDR2 is ANQGSEA in the germline V gene. CDR3 region: CSVVSGTFNTGELFF. CDR3 in DNA: TGCAGCGTTGTTTCCGGGACATTTAACACCGGGGAGCTGTTTTTT.

The table lists this clonotype with a few counts. The genes are TRBV29-1 and TRBJ2-1; 8 bases align to TRBD2. V trimming: 2 bases; J trimming: 2 bases; junction bases outside the gene matches: 5. CDR1 is SQVTM, CDR2 ANQGSEA, per germline. The CDR3 loop spans 15 amino acids. In nucleotides, the CDR3 is TGCAGCGTTGAAATACTAGCGGAGCCCTACAATGAGCAGTTCTTC. It encodes CSVEILAEPYNEQFF.

The J gene is TRBJ2-5, the V gene TRBV4-3; D is tentatively TRBD1 or TRBD2 (6 bases each). The CDR3 has 15 residues. Per the germline V gene, CDR1 is LGHNA and CDR2 is YSLEER. Trimming left V 1 base short and J 5 bases short, with 14 bases between. CDR3 residues: CASSQGRGVGETQYF. The CDR3 DNA reads TGCGCCAGCAGCCAAGGGAGGGGGGTTGGGGAGACCCAGTACTTC.

There are a few counts of this clonotype. The chain combines TRBV28 with TRBJ1-5, with 7 positions matching TRBD1. Germline lookup yields CDR1 MDHEN and CDR2 SYDVKM. The CDR3 has 14 residues. The ends lost 5 bases at V and 6 bases at J; junction bases unmatched: 7. Here the CDR3 DNA reads TGTGCCAGCAGTCCCACAGGGGAAGCTCAGCCCCAGCATTTT. It is translated as CASSPTGEAQPQHF.

This clonotype was detected ten times or more. V and J are TRBV25-1 and TRBJ1-5; D is possibly TRBD1 (5 bases). The CDR3 is 14 residues long. V was shortened by 2 bases and J by 2 bases, with 7 bases between the two germline ends. Germline CDR1 is MGHDK and CDR2 is SYGVNS. CDR3 sequence (DNA): TGTGCCAGCAGTGAAAGAGGGGGCAATCAGCCCCAGCATTTT. It specifies CASSERGGNQPQHF.

V usage is TRBV20-1 and J usage is TRBJ2-1; D unresolved. This CDR3 has 15 amino acids. V was pared by 8 bases and J by 0 bases, with 17 bases between. Germline V gives CDR1 DFQATT, CDR2 SNEGSKA (reference sequence). The CDR3: CSPTSTRSSYNEQFF. The CDR3 DNA reads TGCAGTCCCACTTCGACAAGGAGCTCCTACAATGAGCAGTTCTTC.

The J gene is TRBJ2-7, the V gene TRBV5-1; 10 nucleotides agree with TRBD1. The CDR3 covers 14 residues. V lost 3 bases to trimming and J lost 6 bases; unmatched junction nucleotides: 6. Germline V lookup: CDR1 SGHRS, CDR2 YFSETQ. The CDR3 sequence is CASSYGTGDREQYF. In DNA form, the CDR3 reads TGCGCCAGCAGCTACGGGACAGGGGATCGCGAGCAGTACTTC.

This clonotype showed up many times. The chain is built from TRBV4-1 and TRBJ2-3; possible D gene TRBD2, 6 bases. V lost 0 bases, J lost 1 base, and 14 bases lay in between. CDR1 and CDR2 from the germline V gene are MGHRA and YSYEKL. The CDR3 has 17 amino acids. In nucleotides, the CDR3 is TGCGCCAGCAGCCAAGAAGTTGGCGGGGTGGGCACAGATACGCAGTATTTT. Translated, it gives CASSQEVGGVGTDTQYF.

This clonotype was seen a few times. V and J are TRBV20-1 and TRBJ2-4; 8 bases agree with TRBD2. CDR1 is DFQATT and CDR2 is SNEGSKA in the germline V gene (reference sequence). CDR3 size: 16 residues. V trimming: 0 bases; J trimming: 0 bases; junction bases outside the gene matches: 4. Written as DNA, the CDR3 is TGCAGTGCTAGAGAAGCGGGAGTTGGAGCCAAAAACATTCAGTACTTC. Translation: CSAREAGVGAKNIQYF.

This chain links TRBV12-3 or TRBV12-4 with TRBJ2-2; weak D call: TRBD2 (7 bases). This CDR3 comprises 16 residues. V was clipped by 8 bases and J by 5 bases, with 21 bases between them. Here the CDR3 DNA reads TGTGCCAGCGCTGGGGGGGGAGGGGGGTATACCGGGGAGCTGTTTTTT. Translating it yields CASAGGGGGYTGELFF.

V is TRBV28 and J is TRBJ2-7; 9 bases match TRBD1. Germline V lookup: CDR1 MDHEN, CDR2 SYDVKM. CDR3 size: 15 residues. V was clipped by 5 bases and J by 6 bases; unmatched bases: 11. This chain's CDR3 is CASSPGTGRASEQYF. CDR3 sequence (DNA): TGTGCCAGCAGTCCCGGGACAGGGAGAGCTTCCGAGCAGTACTTC.

Details on this clonotype: This clone may be a read error of a much larger clone one base away. J is TRBJ2-7 and V is TRBV12-3 or TRBV12-4, with 11 bases identical to TRBD1. CDR3 length: 14 amino acids. CDR3 sequence (DNA): TGTGCCAGCAGTTTAGTGGACAGGGGGCCCGAGCCGTACTTC. It encodes CASSLVDRGPEPYF.

The table lists this clonotype with a few counts. The chain recombines TRBV7-2 with TRBJ2-1, with 9 bases fitting TRBD2. After removal of 6 bases from V and 6 bases from J, the junction contained 9 bases not matched to a gene. CDR1 and CDR2 (germline): SGHTA, FQGNSA. CDR3 length equals 15 residues. CDR3 loop: CASRALGTSTNEQFF. The CDR3 DNA reads TGTGCCAGCAGGGCCTTGGGGACTAGCACCAATGAGCAGTTCTTC.